The clone carrying this TCR beta chain was seen a handful of times. Antigen specificity is unknown. An end of the junction does not agree with germline; a read error may underlie this. The data stem from a study of T cell repertoires in cytomegalovirus infection. For the study at large: Peptides in the study included HLA-C-restricted and HLA-B-restricted CMV epitopes. Indicated by public TCR beta signatures were CMV infection and matching HLA type. Study-wide points: Summed public TCR beta family frequency identified CMV carriers bearing the relevant HLA. Within the response measured ex vivo, HLA-C-restricted CMV-specific TCR beta clonotypes were dominant.

Using its own MiXCR run on the reads, TCRdb lists one record per CDR3 protein. Among some 940,000 distinct CDR3 sequences, roughly 30% were seen once, and the ten largest hold around 15%. Germline V CDR1 and CDR2: SSHAT, FNYEAQ (reference sequence). CDR3 length: 13 amino acids. This material consisted of cultured CD8+ T cells from PBMCs, taken from culture after CMV antigen stimulation. This chain uses TRBV7-7 with TRBJ2-3; 7 positions agree with TRBD2. This clonotype originated in a human donor in good health (CMV status not recorded). Some clones in this sample may be carry-over from other donors' samples. The CDR3 protein is CASSRPGEGTQYF. The CDR3 DNA reads TGTGCTAGCAGTCGACCCGGGGAGGGAACGCAGTATTTT.